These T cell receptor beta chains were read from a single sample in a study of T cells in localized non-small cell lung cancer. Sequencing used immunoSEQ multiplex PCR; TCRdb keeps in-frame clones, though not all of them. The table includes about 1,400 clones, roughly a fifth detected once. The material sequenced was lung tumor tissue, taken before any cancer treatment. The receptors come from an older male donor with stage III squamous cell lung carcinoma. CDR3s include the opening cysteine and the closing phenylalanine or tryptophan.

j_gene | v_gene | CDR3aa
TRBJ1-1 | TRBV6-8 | CASSLSPGAHRVF
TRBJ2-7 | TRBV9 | CASSLGTYEQYF
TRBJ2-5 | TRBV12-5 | CATGKSVQETQYF
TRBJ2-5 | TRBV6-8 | CASGQLAGDQETQYF
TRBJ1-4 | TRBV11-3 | CASSLTASTNEKLFF
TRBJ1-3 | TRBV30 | CAWSEDRGTGNTIYF
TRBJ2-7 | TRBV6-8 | CASTCRGGCYEQYF
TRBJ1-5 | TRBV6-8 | CASSYTSGGGNQPQHF
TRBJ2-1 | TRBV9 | CASSVDGGPRNEQFF
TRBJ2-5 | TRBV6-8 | CASRIGDRHAGETQYF
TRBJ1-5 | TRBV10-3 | CAISEGQGSNQPQHF
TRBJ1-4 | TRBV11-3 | CASSPGGQGSEKLFF
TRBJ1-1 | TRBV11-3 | CASSLGPDRVTEAFF
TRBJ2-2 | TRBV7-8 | CASRIDLTGELFF
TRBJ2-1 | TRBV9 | CASSYGYNEQFF
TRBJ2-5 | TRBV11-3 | CASSYSLYQETQYF
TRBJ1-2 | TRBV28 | CASSTGPIYGYTF
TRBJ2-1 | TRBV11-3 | CASSNQRTGSVNEQFF
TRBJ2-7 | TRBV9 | CASRPRTDSYEQYF
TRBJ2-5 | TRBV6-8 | CASNTGPQEETQYF
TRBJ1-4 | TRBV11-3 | CASSTPGQEGEKLFF
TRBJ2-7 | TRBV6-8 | CASSYARVSGGVYEQYF
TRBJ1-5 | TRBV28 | CASSLDGQPQHF
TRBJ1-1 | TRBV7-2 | CASSWDGNTEAFF
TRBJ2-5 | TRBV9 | CASRRDLAGPKETQYF
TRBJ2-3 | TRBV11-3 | CASSSTSGGMDTQYF
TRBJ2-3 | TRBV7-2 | CASTSHFTDTQYF
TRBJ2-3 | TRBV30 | CAWSSKRGLAETTDTQYF
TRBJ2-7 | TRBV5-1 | CASSWISSLLGDEQYF
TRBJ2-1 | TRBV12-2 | CATEFRTGTGTPSYNEQFF
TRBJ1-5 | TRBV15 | CATSRGQNNQPQHF
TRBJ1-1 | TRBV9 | CASTSREGEAFF
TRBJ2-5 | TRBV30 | CAWGEGGGETQYF
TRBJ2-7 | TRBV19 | CASSIDPGYEQYF
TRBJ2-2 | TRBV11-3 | CASSSQGFSGELFF
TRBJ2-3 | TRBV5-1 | CASSLGQGPDTQYF
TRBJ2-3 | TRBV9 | CASSDPGTSPTDTQYF
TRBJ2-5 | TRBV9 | CASSPRGREGETQYF
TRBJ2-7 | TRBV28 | CASSLDPDRMYEQYF
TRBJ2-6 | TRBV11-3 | CASSLQLPGANVLTF
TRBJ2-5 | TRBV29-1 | CSAGGTGGETQYF
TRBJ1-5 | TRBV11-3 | CASSVGGVSNQPQHF